This T cell receptor beta chain was sequenced for a study of T cells after yellow fever vaccination (dated by TCRdb to between 2018 and 2021). Regarding the study in general: Libraries from fractions with low cell numbers were prepared with the SMART-Seq v4 Ultra Low Input RNA kit. Two healthy male donors, one aged 18 to 29 and one aged 30 to 40 years, made up the cohort. Bulk TCR alpha and beta repertoires were sequenced longitudinally to track T-cell clones before and after primary and booster YFV17D yellow fever vaccination. Blood was drawn at multiple timepoints before and after primary and secondary immunization, with bulk PBMC replicates and cell subsets isolated. Beyond this particular receptor, the publication reports: FACS-sorted repertoires could contain abundant contaminating clonotypes from the bulk population, so computational filtering was required. A small fraction of clonotypes appeared in both the CD4 and CD8 compartments, likely as a result of convergent recombination. Most clones expanded after primary vaccination (around 97% of CD4 and around 89% of CD8) were re-detected after the booster, suggesting that broad memory maintenance occurred. Only a couple of donors were included in the study, so the extent to which the findings can be generalized is limited. The secondary T-cell response was found to be weaker but faster than the primary response, with a peak reached on day 5 rather than on day 15.

Synthesis of TCR cDNA relied on 5'RACE template switching, a step that introduced a universal primer site along with unique molecular identifiers. Priming of cDNA synthesis was performed from both the TCR alpha and TCR beta constant segments. Libraries were amplified in two PCR steps, with sample barcodes and sequencing adapters added in the second step. Libraries were sequenced on Illumina HiSeq 2500 (2x100 bp) or NovaSeq (2x150 bp). Processing in the source paper ran as follows. Demultiplexing of reads and collapsing into UMI consensus sequences were performed with MIGEC, and V(D)J alignment was carried out with MiXCR. Using edgeR on replicate PBMC samples, clonotypes were called vaccine-responding if FDR was below 0.01 and the log2 fold change was above 5 up to day 15. Bulk clonotypes were assigned CD4 or CD8 identity according to which sequenced CD4 or CD8 repertoire held them at higher abundance. NS4B-specific clonotypes were defined as those at least 10-fold enriched in dextramer-positive over dextramer-negative fractions; CD4-biased clonotypes were excluded. TCRdb's own reprocessing of the public reads used fastp at Q25 and MiXCR and kept productive beta chains. A single entry per CDR3 protein holds the most common genes and DNA from its merged rows. TCRdb's processing, not the authors' own work, is the source of the V and J calls. For this sample there are 42,000 or so distinct CDR3 sequences; approximately 6.3% appear just once. Clones ranked in the top ten supply about 15% of the sample.

This clonotype was recorded at least ten times. No qualities accompany the bases; no much larger clone lies one base away. The CDR3 sequence holds 16 residues, the cysteine and phenylalanine included. Only the CDR3 DNA is retained, 48 bases long and in frame from the first base. CDR1 is given as SGHKS and CDR2 as YYEKEE, both from the germline V gene (reference sequence). V sheds 3 bases and J sheds 3 bases, leaving 18 bases between their ends. This specimen's treatment or condition label, interpreted: live attenuated yellow fever vaccine strain. PBMCs were isolated from peripheral blood using a standard Ficoll-Paque protocol. With anti-CD3 and anti-CD8 staining plus a dextramer loaded with the yellow fever NS4B epitope peptide, the researchers sorted epitope-specific CD8 T cells. RNA was extracted with TriZol from bulk PBMCs, CD4 and CD8 fractions, and dextramer-positive and dextramer-negative fractions.

The rearranged chain carries TRBV5-5 and TRBJ2-5, and possibly TRBD1, on 6 matching bases. This TCR was sampled from a young man who received the YFV17D yellow fever vaccine. The starting material was CD8+ T cells not binding an NS4B(214-222) dextramer, sorted from PBMCs, obtained 45 days after the yellow fever booster vaccination. The cell subset or site label corresponds to: NS4B epitope dextramer-negative CD8 T cells. The CDR3 region: CASSSIRDTTEETQYF. The DNA reads TGTGCCAGCAGCTCGATCCGGGACACTACCGAAGAGACCCAGTACTTC.